This T cell receptor (beta chain) derives from a study of shared clonotypes between healthy human individuals. Study outcomes and limitations: Sharing across four donors was highest in naive CD4 (about 5%) and lowest in memory CD8 (0.4%). Few donors limited the genetic and exposure-history diversity represented.

Deep-level running was used for the assay. On sorted subsets, replicate PCRs used roughly 190 ng DNA, or tens of thousands of T cell genomes. Method: immunoSEQ multiplex PCR; TCRdb's copy keeps in-frame clones and lacks some. The sample lists more than 500,000 clones, roughly 96% occurring once. Only CD45RO-negative cells positively selected for CCR7 counted as naive CD8 cells, so terminally differentiated effector memory CD45RA+ cells were excluded. V dropped 1 base and J dropped 2; count of bases not matched to a gene: 7. Germline V CDR1 and CDR2: SQVTM, ANQGSEA. The CDR3 length is 17 residues. Concerning this clone itself: Its target is unknown.

The J gene is TRBJ2-2, the V gene TRBV29-1, with TRBD2 matching over 10 bases. The sequence was collected from a woman under 40 in good health. Sample: naive CD8+ T cells sorted from blood. CDR3 DNA: TGCAGCGTTGAAGGGCTAGCGGGAGCTTCCAACACCGGGGAGCTGTTTTTT. Translated: CSVEGLAGASNTGELFF.